The rows below give T cell receptor beta chains drawn from one sample of a study of long-term antiretroviral therapy in people with HIV. Measured with immunoSEQ multiplex PCR; TCRdb has only the in-frame clones, and not every one. The table has tens of thousands of clones, roughly 84% seen once; the top ten hold about 0.93%. Sample: unsorted PBMCs, taken 2 years after starting antiretroviral therapy. These receptors came from a man aged 45 to 65 with HIV. Each CDR3 is given with its conserved first and last residue. The order of the fields is V gene, J gene, CDR3 protein.

V: TRBV23-1; J: TRBJ1-2; CDR3: CASPPGQRGYTF
V: TRBV20-1; J: TRBJ2-7; CDR3: CSARGMYEQYF
V: TRBV19; J: TRBJ2-2; CDR3: CASSKPGQGYTGELFF
V: TRBV7-8; J: TRBJ2-4; CDR3: CASSSYGVGGSQYF
V: TRBV11-2; J: TRBJ2-2; CDR3: CAGGETGELFF
V: TRBV30; J: TRBJ2-7; CDR3: CAWSPGQGEQYF
V: TRBV5-6; J: TRBJ1-4; CDR3: CASSSGANEKLFF
V: TRBV25-1; J: TRBJ2-7; CDR3: CASSENVRSYEQYF
V: TRBV7-9; J: TRBJ2-3; CDR3: CASRSPLGPVTDTQYF
V: TRBV28; J: TRBJ2-5; CDR3: CASKSSRQMETQYF
V: TRBV7-2; J: TRBJ1-3; CDR3: CASSLDSLLSGNTIYF
V: TRBV19; J: TRBJ1-3; CDR3: CASSIWDRSNTIYF
V: TRBV7-9; J: TRBJ1-3; CDR3: CASSLEDTIYF
V: TRBV7-2; J: TRBJ2-1; CDR3: CASSYSPGGYSYNEQFF
V: TRBV7-8; J: TRBJ2-6; CDR3: CASSPEGWAGANVLTF
V: TRBV28; J: TRBJ2-2; CDR3: CASSLGYNRLGGNTGELFF
V: TRBV14; J: TRBJ1-1; CDR3: CASSQGRGGAFF
V: TRBV6-5; J: TRBJ1-1; CDR3: CASSRQGNEAFF
V: TRBV19; J: TRBJ2-2; CDR3: CASSYPYTGELFF
V: TRBV6-1; J: TRBJ2-6; CDR3: CASSGGFAGANVLTF
V: TRBV2; J: TRBJ1-5; CDR3: CASSGLKGQPQHF
V: TRBV7-9; J: TRBJ2-5; CDR3: CASSYGGEQYF
V: TRBV2; J: TRBJ2-7; CDR3: CASSEGGTGFYEQYF
V: TRBV29-1; J: TRBJ1-2; CDR3: CSAIKQGMDGYTF
V: TRBV19; J: TRBJ2-2; CDR3: CASSIGGMNTGELFF
V: TRBV4-3; J: TRBJ2-2; CDR3: CASSPSDRYTGELFF
V: TRBV5-5; J: TRBJ2-7; CDR3: CASSLGSGRPYEQYF
V: TRBV7-9; J: TRBJ1-1; CDR3: CAINEPGLGTEAFF
V: TRBV27; J: TRBJ2-7; CDR3: CASSFVMGEQYF
V: TRBV6-5; J: TRBJ2-5; CDR3: CASSYSTDGETQYF
V: TRBV27; J: TRBJ2-7; CDR3: CASSLTGTGFYEQYF
V: TRBV18; J: TRBJ1-1; CDR3: CASSPDSGVNTEAFF
V: TRBV27; J: TRBJ2-3; CDR3: CASSSRTSGLTDTQYF
V: TRBV7-2; J: TRBJ2-7; CDR3: CASSFQAGIRYEQYF
V: TRBV9; J: TRBJ2-7; CDR3: CASSVMGNAYEQYF
V: TRBV30; J: TRBJ2-2; CDR3: CAWSLGGNTGELFF
V: TRBV4-3; J: TRBJ2-3; CDR3: CASSQDAYTDTQYF
V: TRBV28; J: TRBJ2-1; CDR3: CASRRSGREKQFF
V: TRBV27; J: TRBJ2-7; CDR3: CASSPRTGPYEQYF
V: TRBV27; J: TRBJ2-3; CDR3: CASSSYSTDTQYF
V: TRBV2; J: TRBJ1-1; CDR3: CASRLGPVGTEAFF
V: TRBV25-1; J: TRBJ2-5; CDR3: CASSQTSGILLTQETQYF
V: TRBV12-5; J: TRBJ1-2; CDR3: CASGPDRAYGYTF
V: TRBV5-1; J: TRBJ1-5; CDR3: CASSSGNSNQPQHF
V: TRBV9; J: TRBJ2-7; CDR3: CASSVGQGNYEQYF
V: TRBV11-2; J: TRBJ2-6; CDR3: CASSLEASGANVLTF
V: TRBV6-1; J: TRBJ1-2; CDR3: CASKHRDSQPGGYTF
V: TRBV7-8; J: TRBJ2-2; CDR3: CASSWGLYTGELFF
V: TRBV5-1; J: TRBJ2-7; CDR3: CASSARRSSYEQYF
V: TRBV6-1; J: TRBJ2-7; CDR3: CASSSSRGSYEQYF
V: TRBV28; J: TRBJ1-4; CDR3: CASSGTGSEKLFF
V: TRBV11-2; J: TRBJ2-2; CDR3: CASSLFRVGAGNTGELFF
V: TRBV7-2; J: TRBJ2-5; CDR3: CASTLTSGRRETQYF
V: TRBV29-1; J: TRBJ1-2; CDR3: CSVDTRGDYGYTF
V: TRBV5-4; J: TRBJ2-1; CDR3: CASSFSGGALNEQFF
V: TRBV30; J: TRBJ1-1; CDR3: CAWSLLKDTEAFF
V: TRBV14; J: TRBJ1-1; CDR3: CASSQEGANTEAFF